This T cell receptor beta chain derives from a study of CD8 T cells in ankylosing spondylitis. The TCR beta libraries were generated through quantitative 5'-RACE incorporating molecular barcodes. TCRdb re-called the 5' RACE reads through MiXCR, storing one row per CDR3 protein. The data hold roughly 90,000 distinct CDR3 sequences, with roughly 8.3% observed a single time. Whole-study results and caveats: From matched ankylosing spondylitis synovial fluid, disease-linked clones were reportedly recovered at significantly enriched levels.

This clonotype was counted at least ten times. No antigen is known for it. The CDR3 length is 14 residues. Trimming cost V 2 bases and J 7 bases, with 11 bases left between them. CDR1 SGHTA and CDR2 FQGNSA come from the germline V gene. The chain uses TRBV7-2 and TRBJ2-2; D is undetermined. This TCR came from a male donor with ankylosing spondylitis or in good health (not recorded which). The material sequenced was blood, either unsorted or a sorted T cell fraction (not recorded which). CDR3 sequence reads: CASSLIVSGGELFF. CDR3 bases: TGTGCCAGCAGCTTAATAGTTTCCGGCGGGGAGCTGTTTTTT.